The 22 T cell receptor beta chains in this list originate from one sample, sequenced in a study of T-cell memory formation after mild COVID-19 (dated by TCRdb to the early 2020s). The library was built by means of 5' RACE. The reads were generated on an Illumina NovaSeq 6000. The public sequencing data were trimmed at Q25 with fastp and processed into clonotypes with MiXCR by TCRdb, which kept only in-frame beta chains. Under each unique CDR3 protein, matching rows form one entry showing the most common genes and DNA. The sample table contains roughly 500,000 distinct CDR3 sequences; only one count was recorded for approximately 20% of them. Of the sample, around 13% falls within the top ten clones. The specimen sequenced was PBMCs or a T cell subset sorted from them (not recorded which). The origin of the receptors is an adult woman who had mild COVID-19 (a few samples of this study predate the infection). The sample titles of this study are shuffled in the database, so cell type and time point are left out; the donor was told from shared clones.

This clonotype was counted between two and nine times. The V call is TRBV9, the J call TRBJ2-2; D is unresolved. CDR3 length: 14 amino acids. Per the germline V gene, CDR1 is SGDLS and CDR2 is YYNGEE. V was pared by 0 bases and J by 2 bases, with 5 bases between. The CDR3 protein is CASSVAQNTGELFF. Here the CDR3 DNA reads TGTGCCAGCAGCGTAGCCCAAAACACCGGGGAGCTGTTTTTT. The full variable domain, with the rest looked up from reference TRBV9 and TRBJ2-2, is DSGVTQTPKHLITATGQRVTLRCSPRSGDLSVYWYQQSLDQGLQFLIQYYNGEERAKGNILERFSAQQFPDLHSELNLSSLELGDSALYFCASSVAQNTGELFFGEGSRLTVL.

J is TRBJ1-1 and V is TRBV7-2; no clear D. V lost 5 bases to trimming and J lost 8 bases, with 15 bases between them. CDR1 SGHTA and CDR2 FQGNSA come from the germline V gene. This CDR3 is 13 amino acids long. CDR3 nucleotide sequence: TGTGCCAGCAGCCACTCAGAGCCAGACGAAGCTTTCTTT. Encoded protein: CASSHSEPDEAFF.

The chain is built from TRBV18 and TRBJ2-5; a weak D match, TRBD2 (5 bases). Between the trimmed V and J ends, which lost 3 bases and 4 bases, there was a span of 12 bases. The CDR3 has 14 amino acids. CDR1 KGHSH and CDR2 LQKENI come from the germline V gene. The CDR3 here is CASSPLEVPETQYF. Here the CDR3 DNA reads TGTGCCAGCTCACCGCTGGAGGTCCCAGAGACCCAGTACTTC.

This clonotype was seen a handful of times. The chain uses TRBV7-2 and TRBJ1-5; D remains ambiguous. CDR1 is SGHTA, CDR2 FQGNSA, per germline. This CDR3 contains 13 residues. V dropped 2 bases and J dropped 3 bases, with 5 bases sitting between them. The CDR3 DNA follows: TGTGCCAGCAGCTTACGGGACAATCAGCCCCAGCATTTT. Translated, it gives CASSLRDNQPQHF.

The chain combines TRBV14 with TRBJ2-7; TRBD1 aligns across 7 bases. Germline values: CDR1 SGHDN, CDR2 FVKESK. Trimming took 4 bases from V and 5 from J; bases not matched to a gene: 11. This CDR3 comprises 15 residues. The CDR3 is CASSRRTGASHEQYF. The CDR3 DNA follows: TGTGCCAGCAGCCGCCGGACAGGAGCGTCCCACGAGCAGTACTTC.

This chain links TRBV19 with TRBJ1-1; D might be TRBD1 (5 bases). With 3 bases removed from V and 10 bases from J, the gap between germline ends came to 15 bases. The CDR3 totals 13 residues. Per germline, CDR1 LNHDA and CDR2 SQIVND (reference sequence). The CDR3 loop is CASSMGTAPGAFF. The DNA for the CDR3 is TGTGCCAGTAGTATGGGGACGGCTCCCGGAGCTTTCTTT. Drawing the rest from reference TRBV19 and TRBJ1-1, the complete variable domain is DGGITQSPKYLFRKEGQNVTLSCEQNLNHDAMYWYRQDPGQGLRLIYYSQIVNDFQKGDIAEGYSVSREKKESFPLTVTSAQKNPTAFYLCASSMGTAPGAFFGQGTRLTVV.

The chain uses TRBV29-1 and TRBJ2-7; tentative D call: TRBD1 (5 bases). The germline gives CDR1 SQVTM, CDR2 ANQGSEA. This CDR3 has 12 residues. V lost 6 bases, J lost 3 bases, and 12 bases lay in between. The CDR3 reads CSVETDNYEQYF. The CDR3 coding sequence is TGCAGCGTAGAGACAGATAACTACGAGCAGTACTTC.

The rearrangement links TRBV5-6 to TRBJ2-7, with 7 bases lining up with TRBD1. The CDR3 contains 12 residues. Germline lookup yields CDR1 SGHDT and CDR2 YYEEEE. V lost 7 bases to trimming and J lost 2 bases; unmatched junction nucleotides: 3. This CDR3 is CASGGTAYEQYF. CDR3 sequence (DNA): TGTGCCAGCGGTGGGACAGCCTACGAGCAGTACTTC.

The gene calls are TRBV20-1 and TRBJ1-6; no reliable D call. Germline loops: CDR1 DFQATT, CDR2 SNEGSKA (reference sequence). V lost 0 bases, J lost 4 bases, and 16 bases lay in between. This CDR3 is 17 amino acids long. The CDR3 sequence: CSAREVAANTYNSPLHF. The CDR3 DNA reads TGCAGTGCTAGAGAGGTGGCAGCCAATACGTATAATTCACCCCTCCACTTT.

This clonotype was counted only a few times. The gene calls are TRBV6-6 and TRBJ2-4; tentatively, D is TRBD2 (5 bases). The CDR3 is 11 amino acids. V dropped 2 bases and J dropped 9 bases, with 5 bases sitting between them. Germline assignment: CDR1 MNHNY and CDR2 SVGAGI (reference sequence). The CDR3 loop reads CASSYGGIQYF. CDR3 nucleotide sequence: TGTGCCAGCAGTTACGGAGGCATTCAGTACTTC.

This sequence joins TRBV20-1 and TRBJ2-3; 7 bases are a match to TRBD1. Germline V gene sequence: CDR1 DFQATT, CDR2 SNEGSKA (reference sequence). The CDR3 runs to 15 residues. V was clipped by 4 bases and J by 4 bases; unmatched bases: 11. CDR3 in amino acids: CSATGGSFTADTQYF. In DNA form, the CDR3 reads TGCAGTGCTACAGGGGGAAGTTTCACAGCAGATACGCAGTATTTT.

This clonotype was seen ten or more times. The V gene is TRBV7-3, the J gene TRBJ2-3; D gene unclear. The CDR3 length is 14 residues. Germline-derived CDR1 and CDR2 are SGHTA and FQGTGA. The V and J ends lost 2 bases and 1 base respectively, with 7 bases between them. DNA of the CDR3: TGTGCCAGCAGCTTATTTGGGGGCACAGATACGCAGTATTTT. The encoded protein is CASSLFGGTDTQYF.

The chain employs TRBV7-3 and TRBJ1-2; 7 bases align to TRBD1. CDR1 is SGHTA and CDR2 is FQGTGA in the germline V gene. V was pared by 3 bases and J by 4 bases, with 8 bases of the junction left unmatched. The CDR3 covers 15 residues. The CDR3: CASSLTGQAGYGYTF. The CDR3 nucleotides read TGTGCCAGCAGCTTGACCGGACAGGCAGGCTATGGCTACACCTTC. The full variable domain, in which reference TRBV7-3 and TRBJ1-2 provide the parts outside the CDR3, is GAGVSQTPSNKVTEKGKYVELRCDPISGHTALYWYRQSLGQGPEFLIYFQGTGAADDSGLPNDRFFAVRPEGSVSTLKIQRTERGDSAVYLCASSLTGQAGYGYTFGSGTRLTVV.

A few counts support this clonotype. This chain connects TRBV7-4 to TRBJ2-5, with TRBD2 matching over 11 bases. From germline, CDR1 is SGHVT and CDR2 SQSDAQ. The CDR3 consists of 18 residues. Germline trimming cut 7 bases from V and 1 base from J; bases unmatched to any gene: 14. The CDR3 DNA sequence: TGTGCCAGCACCGTCGACGAACTAGCGGGAGCCCTCCAAGAGACCCAGTACTTC. It encodes CASTVDELAGALQETQYF. Looking up the rest from reference TRBV7-4 and TRBJ2-5 gives the full variable domain: GAGVSQSPRYKVAKRGRDVALRCDSISGHVTLYWYRQTLGQGSEVLTYSQSDAQRDKSGRPSGRFSAERPERSVSTLKIQRTEQGDSAVYLCASTVDELAGALQETQYFGPGTRLLVL.

The chain combines TRBV20-1 with TRBJ2-7; 8 bases align to TRBD2. Germline V gene data show CDR1 as DFQATT and CDR2 as SNEGSKA (reference sequence). The trim removed 1 base at V and 3 bases at J, leaving 8 bases unmatched. The length of the CDR3 is 15 residues. The CDR3 region has the DNA TGCAGTGCTAGAGGGCTAGCGGGTTCCCGCTACGAGCAGTACTTC. It specifies CSARGLAGSRYEQYF.

The J gene is TRBJ2-3, the V gene TRBV4-1; D call uncertain. V lost 4 bases to trimming and J lost 4 bases, with 18 bases between them. Germline lookup yields CDR1 MGHRA and CDR2 YSYEKL. The length of the CDR3 is 16 residues. The CDR3 nucleotides are TGCGCCAGCAGCCTAATCCGGAATGGGTTCGCAGATACGCAGTATTTT. It encodes CASSLIRNGFADTQYF.

The chain has TRBV7-6 and TRBJ2-5, with 12 positions matching TRBD2. This CDR3 is 16 amino acids long. Germline CDR1 reads SGHVS; CDR2 reads FNYEAQ. With 5 bases clipped from V and 4 bases from J, the junction kept 8 bases outside the gene matches. For the CDR3, the DNA is TGTGCCAGCAGCGACTCTAGCGGGAGGGCGGTAGAGACCCAGTACTTC. Translating it yields CASSDSSGRAVETQYF.

This clonotype has ten or more counts. The V gene is TRBV7-3, the J gene TRBJ2-1; unclear D gene. Trimming pared 2 bases from V and 10 bases from J, leaving 12 bases between. There are 13 residues in the CDR3. CDR1 and CDR2 (germline): SGHTA, FQGTGA. The CDR3 region is CASSLGGFEEQFF. The CDR3 DNA reads TGTGCCAGCAGCTTAGGTGGTTTCGAGGAGCAGTTCTTC. The full variable domain, rest sourced from reference TRBV7-3 and TRBJ2-1, is GAGVSQTPSNKVTEKGKYVELRCDPISGHTALYWYRQSLGQGPEFLIYFQGTGAADDSGLPNDRFFAVRPEGSVSTLKIQRTERGDSAVYLCASSLGGFEEQFFGPGTRLTVL.

This chain connects TRBV5-1 to TRBJ1-2; D not certain. Per germline, CDR1 SGHRS and CDR2 YFSETQ. V was cut by 0 bases and J by 2 bases, with 8 bases left in between. The CDR3 runs 14 residues. The CDR3 is CASSLVSGNYGYTF. The CDR3 bases are TGCGCCAGCAGCTTGGTTTCTGGGAACTATGGCTACACCTTC.

Only a few counts were recorded for this clonotype. This sequence joins TRBV12-3 or TRBV12-4 and TRBJ1-2, with 7 bases matching TRBD1. The CDR3 is 15 amino acids. The V and J ends lost 7 bases and 1 base, in that order; junction bases with no gene match: 9. For the CDR3, the DNA is TGTGCCAGCACGCCCGCGGGACAGCTTAACTATGGCTACACCTTC. Protein product: CASTPAGQLNYGYTF.

J is TRBJ2-2 and V is TRBV2; 9 positions agree with TRBD2. The ends lost 8 bases at V and 3 bases at J; junction bases unmatched: 4. Germline values: CDR1 SNHLY, CDR2 FYNNEI. This CDR3 has 14 residues. The CDR3 nucleotides are TGTGCCAGCTCGAGCGGGGGGTACACCGGGGAGCTGTTTTTT. Protein: CASSSGGYTGELFF.

The CDR3 DNA reads as TGTGCCACCAGCAGAGGTGGGGTCCAGCCCCAGCATTTT. Its protein product is CATSRGGVQPQHF. The rearrangement joins TRBV15 to TRBJ1-5, with no clear D. Trimming left V 1 base short and J 7 bases short, with 8 bases between. Germline values: CDR1 LNHNV, CDR2 YYDKDF (reference sequence). CDR3 size: 13 residues.